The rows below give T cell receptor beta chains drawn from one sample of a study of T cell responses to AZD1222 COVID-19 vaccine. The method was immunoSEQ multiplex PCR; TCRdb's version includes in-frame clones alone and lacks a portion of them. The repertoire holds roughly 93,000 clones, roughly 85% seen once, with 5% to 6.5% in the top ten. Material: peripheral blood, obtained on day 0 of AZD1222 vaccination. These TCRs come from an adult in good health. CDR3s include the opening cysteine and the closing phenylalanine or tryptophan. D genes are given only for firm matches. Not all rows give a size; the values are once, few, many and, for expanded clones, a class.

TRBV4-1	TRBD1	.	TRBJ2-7	CASSQGQGRGYEQYF	TGCGCCAGCAGCCAGGGACAGGGAAGAGGTTACGAGCAGTACTTC
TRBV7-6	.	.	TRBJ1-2	CASSLAVQSGYTF	TGTGCCAGCAGCTTAGCTGTCCAATCGGGCTACACCTTC
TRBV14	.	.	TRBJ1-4	CASSQGSAVNEKLFF	TGTGCCAGCAGCCAGGGGTCAGCCGTCAATGAAAAACTGTTTTTT
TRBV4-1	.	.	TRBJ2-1	CASSQVGESNEQFF	TGCGCCAGCAGCCAAGTGGGGGAATCCAATGAGCAGTTCTTC
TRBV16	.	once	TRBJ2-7	CASSQRETVDEQYF	TGTGCCAGCAGCCAAAGGGAAACAGTCGACGAGCAGTACTTC
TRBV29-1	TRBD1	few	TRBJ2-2	CSGTTGGGTGELFF	TGCAGCGGGACAACAGGGGGCGGCACCGGGGAGCTGTTTTTT
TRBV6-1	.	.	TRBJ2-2	CASSDVRDAGELFF	TGTGCCAGCAGTGACGTCCGGGATGCCGGGGAGCTGTTTTTT
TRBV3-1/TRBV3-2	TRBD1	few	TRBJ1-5	CASSQGQGAYNQPQHF	TGTGCCAGCAGCCAAGGACAGGGGGCCTACAATCAGCCCCAGCATTTT
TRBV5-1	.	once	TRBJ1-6	CASSGRTGANGNSPLHF	TGCGCCAGCAGCGGACGGACTGGCGCTAATGGGAATTCACCCCTCCACTTT
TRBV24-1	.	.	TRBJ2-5	CATSEISTGLQETQYF	TGTGCCACCAGTGAGATTTCGACAGGCCTCCAAGAGACCCAGTACTTC
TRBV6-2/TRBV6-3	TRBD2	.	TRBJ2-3	CASSYFASGRPTDTQYF	TGTGCCAGCAGTTATTTCGCTAGCGGGAGACCCACAGATACGCAGTATTTT
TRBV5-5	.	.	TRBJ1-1	CASSFSLDTEAFF	TGTGCCAGCAGCTTTAGTTTGGACACTGAAGCTTTCTTT
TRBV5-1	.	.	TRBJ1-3	CASSLEAVGNTIYF	TGCGCCAGCAGCTTGGAGGCAGTTGGAAACACCATATATTTT
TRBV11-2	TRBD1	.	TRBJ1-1	CASILQGVNTEAFF	TGTGCCAGCATCCTACAGGGGGTAAACACTGAAGCTTTCTTT
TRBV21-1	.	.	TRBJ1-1	CASSTPWVNTEAFF	TGTGCCAGCAGCACCCCTTGGGTGAACACTGAAGCTTTCTTT
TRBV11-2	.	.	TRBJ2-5	CASSPNIVETQYF	TGTGCCAGCAGTCCAAATATTGTGGAGACCCAGTACTTC
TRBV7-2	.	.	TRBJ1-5	CASSLVGERNQPQHF	TGTGCCAGCAGCTTAGTTGGAGAACGGAATCAGCCCCAGCATTTT
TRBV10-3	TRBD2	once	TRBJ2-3	CAISEGLAGAADTQYF	TGTGCCATCAGTGAGGGCCTAGCGGGAGCGGCAGATACGCAGTATTTT
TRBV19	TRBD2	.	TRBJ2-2	CASSPSGSNTGELFF	TGTGCCAGTAGTCCTAGCGGGAGCAACACCGGGGAGCTGTTTTTT
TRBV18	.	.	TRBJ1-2	CASSGDGYYGYTF	TGTGCCAGCTCAGGGGACGGATACTATGGCTACACCTTC
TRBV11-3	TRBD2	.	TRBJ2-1	CASSFSGSPSYNEQFF	TGTGCCAGCAGCTTTAGCGGGTCACCCTCTTACAATGAGCAGTTCTTC
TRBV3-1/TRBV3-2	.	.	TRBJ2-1	CASSQGLSSYNEQFF	TGTGCCAGCAGCCAAGGACTGAGCTCCTACAATGAGCAGTTCTTC
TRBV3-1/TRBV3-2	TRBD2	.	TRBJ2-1	CASSQDRTSGYNEQFF	TGTGCCAGCAGCCAAGATCGAACTAGCGGGTACAATGAGCAGTTCTTC
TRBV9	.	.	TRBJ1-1	CASGTGDNTEAFF	TGTGCCAGCGGCACGGGGGACAACACTGAAGCTTTCTTT
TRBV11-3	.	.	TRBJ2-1	CASSLQGSNEQFF	TGTGCCAGCAGCTTACAAGGCAGCAATGAGCAGTTCTTC